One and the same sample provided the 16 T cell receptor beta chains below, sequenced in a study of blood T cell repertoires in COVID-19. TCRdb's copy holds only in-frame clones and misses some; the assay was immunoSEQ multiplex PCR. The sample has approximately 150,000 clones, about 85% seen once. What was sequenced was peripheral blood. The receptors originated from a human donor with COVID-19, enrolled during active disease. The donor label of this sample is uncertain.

CDR3 residues: CASSELGIREKLFF. CDR3 nucleotide sequence: TGTGCCAGCAGTGAACTCGGGATTCGGGAAAAACTGTTTTTT. This sequence joins TRBV6-1 and TRBJ1-4; no reliable D call. With 2 bases removed from V and 8 bases from J, the gap between germline ends came to 12 bases. Per the germline V gene, CDR1 is MNHNS and CDR2 is SASEGT. The CDR3 consists of 14 residues.

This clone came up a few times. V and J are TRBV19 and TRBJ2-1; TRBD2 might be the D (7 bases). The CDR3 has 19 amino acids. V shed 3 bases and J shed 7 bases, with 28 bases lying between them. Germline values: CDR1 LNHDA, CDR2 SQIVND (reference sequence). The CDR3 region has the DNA TGTGCCAGTAGTATGGGGCAGGGGTGGCGCGGGAGTCTGGGGAATGAGCAGTTCTTC. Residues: CASSMGQGWRGSLGNEQFF.

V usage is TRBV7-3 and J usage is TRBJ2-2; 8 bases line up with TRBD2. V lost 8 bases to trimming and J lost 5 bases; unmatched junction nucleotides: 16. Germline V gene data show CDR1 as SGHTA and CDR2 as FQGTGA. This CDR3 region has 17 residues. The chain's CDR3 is CASALSPGRALTGELFF. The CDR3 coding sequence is TGTGCCAGCGCCCTAAGCCCCGGGAGGGCCCTGACCGGGGAGCTGTTTTTT.

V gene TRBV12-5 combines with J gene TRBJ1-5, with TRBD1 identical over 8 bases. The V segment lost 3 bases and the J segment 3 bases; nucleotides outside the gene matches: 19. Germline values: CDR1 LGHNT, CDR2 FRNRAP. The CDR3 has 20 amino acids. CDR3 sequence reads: CASGFRLRQGPPENNQPQHF. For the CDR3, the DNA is TGTGCTAGTGGTTTCCGGCTACGACAGGGGCCCCCTGAGAACAATCAGCCCCAGCATTTT. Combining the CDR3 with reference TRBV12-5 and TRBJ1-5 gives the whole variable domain DARVTQTPRHKVTEMGQEVTMRCQPILGHNTVFWYRQTMMQGLELLAYFRNRAPLDDSGMPKDRFSAEMPDATLATLKIQPSEPRDSAVYFCASGFRLRQGPPENNQPQHFGDGTRLSIL.

CDR3 loop: CASSLGPTRGDTGELFF. CDR3 sequence (DNA): TGCGCCAGCAGCTTGGGGCCGACACGGGGTGACACCGGGGAGCTGTTTTTT. V is TRBV5-1 and J is TRBJ2-2; D might be TRBD2 (5 bases). The CDR3 loop spans 17 amino acids. CDR1 is SGHRS, CDR2 YFSETQ, per germline. Trimming cost V 0 bases and J 3 bases, with 15 bases left between them.

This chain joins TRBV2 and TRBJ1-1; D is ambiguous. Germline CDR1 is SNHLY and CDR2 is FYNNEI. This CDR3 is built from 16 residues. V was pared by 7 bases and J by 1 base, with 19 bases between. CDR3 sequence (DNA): TGTGCCAGCACCCCGGGGTTTAACTCAAGGAACACTGAAGCTTTCTTT. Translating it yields CASTPGFNSRNTEAFF. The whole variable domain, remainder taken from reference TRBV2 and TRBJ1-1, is EPEVTQTPSHQVTQMGQEVILRCVPISNHLYFYWYRQILGQKVEFLVSFYNNEISEKSEIFDDQFSVERPDGSNFTLKIRSTKLEDSAMYFCASTPGFNSRNTEAFFGQGTRLTVV.

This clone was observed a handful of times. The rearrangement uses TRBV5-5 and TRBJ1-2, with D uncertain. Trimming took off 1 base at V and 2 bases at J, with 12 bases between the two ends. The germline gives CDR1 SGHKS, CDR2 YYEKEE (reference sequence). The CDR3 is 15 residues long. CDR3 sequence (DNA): TGTGCCAGCAGCTTGAGTTGGACTGGGAACTATGGCTACACCTTC. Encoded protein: CASSLSWTGNYGYTF.

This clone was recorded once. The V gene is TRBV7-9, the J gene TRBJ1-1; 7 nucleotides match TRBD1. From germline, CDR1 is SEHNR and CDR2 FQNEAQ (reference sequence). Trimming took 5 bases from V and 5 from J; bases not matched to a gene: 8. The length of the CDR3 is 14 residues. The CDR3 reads CASSPRQGWTEAFF. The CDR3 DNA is TGTGCCAGCAGCCCGAGACAGGGATGGACTGAAGCTTTCTTT.

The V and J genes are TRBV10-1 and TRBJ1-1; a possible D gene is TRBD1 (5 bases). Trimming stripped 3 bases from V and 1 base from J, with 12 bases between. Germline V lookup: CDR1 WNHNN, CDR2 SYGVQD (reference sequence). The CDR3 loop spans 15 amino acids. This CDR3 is CASSDTGASNTEAFF. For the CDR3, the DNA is TGCGCCAGCAGTGATACAGGAGCATCGAACACTGAAGCTTTCTTT.

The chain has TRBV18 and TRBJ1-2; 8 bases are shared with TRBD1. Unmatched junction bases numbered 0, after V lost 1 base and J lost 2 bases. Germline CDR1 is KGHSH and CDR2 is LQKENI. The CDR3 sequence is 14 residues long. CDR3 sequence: CASSPRTGNYGYTF. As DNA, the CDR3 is TGTGCCAGCTCACCACGGACAGGGAACTATGGCTACACCTTC.

The CDR3 region is CASSRDGGAAQETQYF. In DNA form, the CDR3 reads TGTGCCAGCAGCAGGGACGGGGGGGCGGCGCAAGAGACCCAGTACTTC. The chain recombines TRBV11-2 with TRBJ2-5; 8 bases align to TRBD2. This CDR3 comprises 16 residues. V dropped 5 bases and J dropped 2; count of bases not matched to a gene: 10. Germline lookup yields CDR1 SGHAT and CDR2 FQNNGV. Filled out from reference TRBV11-2 and TRBJ2-5, the complete variable domain reads EAGVAQSPRYKIIEKRQSVAFWCNPISGHATLYWYQQILGQGPKLLIQFQNNGVVDDSQLPKDRFSAERLKGVDSTLKIQPAKLEDSAVYLCASSRDGGAAQETQYFGPGTRLLVL.

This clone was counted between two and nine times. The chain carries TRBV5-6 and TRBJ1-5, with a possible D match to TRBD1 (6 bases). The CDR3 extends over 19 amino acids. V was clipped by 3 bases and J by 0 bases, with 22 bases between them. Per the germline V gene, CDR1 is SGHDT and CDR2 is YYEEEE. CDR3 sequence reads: CASSWTGGAWSNSNQPQHF. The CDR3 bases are TGTGCCAGCAGCTGGACGGGGGGGGCCTGGAGTAATAGCAATCAGCCCCAGCATTTT.

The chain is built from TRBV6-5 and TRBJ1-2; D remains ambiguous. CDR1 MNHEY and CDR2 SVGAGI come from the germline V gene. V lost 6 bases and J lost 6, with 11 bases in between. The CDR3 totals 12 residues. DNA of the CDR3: TGTGCCAGCAGCTGGGGAGGCCATGGCTACACCTTC. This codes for CASSWGGHGYTF.

The DNA for the CDR3 is TGCGCCAGCCAGGACAGGGGCAACACCGGGGAGCTGTTTTTT. This translates into CASQDRGNTGELFF. The V gene is TRBV5-1, the J gene TRBJ2-2; 9 nucleotides align to TRBD1. Germline CDR1 SGHRS, CDR2 YFSETQ. The CDR3 consists of 14 residues. The junction had 3 bases not matched to a gene; V was cut back by 7 bases and J by 2 bases.

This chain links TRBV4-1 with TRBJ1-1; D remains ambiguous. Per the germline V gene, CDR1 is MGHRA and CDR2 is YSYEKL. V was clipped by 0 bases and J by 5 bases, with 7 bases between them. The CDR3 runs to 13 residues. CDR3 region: CASSQDEATEAFF. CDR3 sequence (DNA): TGCGCCAGCAGCCAAGATGAGGCGACTGAAGCTTTCTTT.

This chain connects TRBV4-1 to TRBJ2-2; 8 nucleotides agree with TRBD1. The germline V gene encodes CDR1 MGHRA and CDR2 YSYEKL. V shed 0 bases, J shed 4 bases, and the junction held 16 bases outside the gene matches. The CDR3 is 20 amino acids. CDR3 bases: TGCGCCAGCAGCCAAGAAGCCGCTTGGGGGACAGGTTTCCCCACCGGGGAGCTGTTTTTT. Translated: CASSQEAAWGTGFPTGELFF.